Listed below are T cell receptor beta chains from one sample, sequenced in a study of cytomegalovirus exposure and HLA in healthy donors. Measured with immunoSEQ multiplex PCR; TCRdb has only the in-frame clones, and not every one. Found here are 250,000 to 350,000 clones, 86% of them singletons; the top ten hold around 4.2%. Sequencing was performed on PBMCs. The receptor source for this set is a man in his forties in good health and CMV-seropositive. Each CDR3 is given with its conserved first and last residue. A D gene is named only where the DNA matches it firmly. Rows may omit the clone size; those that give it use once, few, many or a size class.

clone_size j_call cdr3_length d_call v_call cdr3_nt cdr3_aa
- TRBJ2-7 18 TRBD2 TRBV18 TGTGCCAGCTCACCCCGGGGACTAGCGGTAAGGAGCTCCTACGAGCAGTACTTC CASSPRGLAVRSSYEQYF
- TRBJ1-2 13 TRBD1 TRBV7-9 TGTGCCAGCAGCCCTGTGGGACAGGGGGGCTACACCTTC CASSPVGQGGYTF
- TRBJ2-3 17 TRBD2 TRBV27 TGTGCCAGCACCAGAGCGGGAGGGCCTGCGGGCACAGATACGCAGTATTTT CASTRAGGPAGTDTQYF
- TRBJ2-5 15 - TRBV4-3 TGCGCCAGCAGCCTAACTGCAGGGGCCGGGGAGACCCAGTACTTC CASSLTAGAGETQYF
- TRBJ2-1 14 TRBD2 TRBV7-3 TGTGCCAGCAGCTTAGGACTAGCGGGGAATGAGCAGTTCTTC CASSLGLAGNEQFF
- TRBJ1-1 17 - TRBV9 TGTGCCAGCAGCGTAGTGATCCCCGGAACAGAAGACACTGAAGCTTTCTTT CASSVVIPGTEDTEAFF
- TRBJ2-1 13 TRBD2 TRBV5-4 TGTGCCAGCCGTAGCGGGAGAGGAAATGAGCAGTTCTTC CASRSGRGNEQFF
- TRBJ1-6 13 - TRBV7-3 TGTGCCAGCAGCCTTGACTGGAATTCACCCCTCCACTTT CASSLDWNSPLHF
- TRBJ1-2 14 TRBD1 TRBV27 TGTGCCAGCAGTAGTCGACAGGGGGCTAATGGCTACACCTTC CASSSRQGANGYTF
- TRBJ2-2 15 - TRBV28 TGTGCCAGCAGTGGGAGATCCTGGAACACCGGGGAGCTGTTTTTT CASSGRSWNTGELFF
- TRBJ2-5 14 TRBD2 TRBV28 TGTGCCAGCAGTTTGGAACTAGCGGTGCAGACCCAGTACTTC CASSLELAVQTQYF
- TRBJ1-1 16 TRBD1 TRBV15 TGTGCCACCAGCAGAGGGACAGGGGGTGGGTACACTGAAGCTTTCTTT CATSRGTGGGYTEAFF
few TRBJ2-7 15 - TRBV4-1 TGCGCCAGCAGCCAAGAAGACAGGCGTTCCTACGAGCAGTACTTC CASSQEDRRSYEQYF
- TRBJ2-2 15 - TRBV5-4 TGTGCCAGCAGCTGGGACATCCGGAACACCGGGGAGCTGTTTTTT CASSWDIRNTGELFF
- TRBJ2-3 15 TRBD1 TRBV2 TGTGCCAGCGGCAAAAGGCAGGGGGCGACAGATACGCAGTATTTT CASGKRQGATDTQYF
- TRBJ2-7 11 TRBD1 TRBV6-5 TGTGCCAGCAGTTACTACGACAGGGAGCACTTC CASSYYDREHF
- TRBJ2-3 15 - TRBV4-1 TGCGCCAGCAGCCAAGGCGGTCGCGGCACAGATACGCAGTATTTT CASSQGGRGTDTQYF
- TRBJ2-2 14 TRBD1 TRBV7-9 TGTGCCAGCAGCGGGACAGGGGGAACCGGGGAGCTGTTTTTT CASSGTGGTGELFF
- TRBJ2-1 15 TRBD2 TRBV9 TGTGCCAGCAGTGCACCGGGACTAGTTAACGGTGAGCAGTTCTTC CASSAPGLVNGEQFF
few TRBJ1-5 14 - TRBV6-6 TGTGCCAGCAGTTACCCAGGGGGCAATCAGCCCCAGCATTTT CASSYPGGNQPQHF
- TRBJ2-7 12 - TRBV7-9 TGTGCCAGCAGCTCAGCATTCGACGAGCAGTACTTC CASSSAFDEQYF
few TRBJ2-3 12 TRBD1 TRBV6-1 TGTGCCAGCAGTGGACAGGGGAATACGCAGTATTTT CASSGQGNTQYF
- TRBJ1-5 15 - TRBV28 TGTGCCAGTCCCCAAGCGGGCTTCCCCACAAGGCCCCAGCATTTT CASPQAGFPTRPQHF
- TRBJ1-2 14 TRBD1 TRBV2 TGTGCCAGCAGGCCGGGACAGGGGGTAGAGGGCTACACCTTC CASRPGQGVEGYTF
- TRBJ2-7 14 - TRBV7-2 TGTGCCAGCAGCTCCTGGACTACCGTCTACGAGCAGTACTTC CASSSWTTVYEQYF
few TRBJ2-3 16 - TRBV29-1 TGCAGCGTTGACGTCTCCCAACCCAACTCCCCAGATACGCAGTATTTT CSVDVSQPNSPDTQYF
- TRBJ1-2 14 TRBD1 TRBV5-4 TGTGCCAGCAGCCCAAGGGGACAGGATTATGGCTACACCTTC CASSPRGQDYGYTF
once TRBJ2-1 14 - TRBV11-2 TGTGCCAGCAGCTTGTGGCCGGGTTACAATGAGCAGTTCTTC CASSLWPGYNEQFF
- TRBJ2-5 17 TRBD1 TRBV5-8 TGTGCCAGCAGCTTGGGACAGGGGATGGGATCCCAAGAGACCCAGTACTTC CASSLGQGMGSQETQYF